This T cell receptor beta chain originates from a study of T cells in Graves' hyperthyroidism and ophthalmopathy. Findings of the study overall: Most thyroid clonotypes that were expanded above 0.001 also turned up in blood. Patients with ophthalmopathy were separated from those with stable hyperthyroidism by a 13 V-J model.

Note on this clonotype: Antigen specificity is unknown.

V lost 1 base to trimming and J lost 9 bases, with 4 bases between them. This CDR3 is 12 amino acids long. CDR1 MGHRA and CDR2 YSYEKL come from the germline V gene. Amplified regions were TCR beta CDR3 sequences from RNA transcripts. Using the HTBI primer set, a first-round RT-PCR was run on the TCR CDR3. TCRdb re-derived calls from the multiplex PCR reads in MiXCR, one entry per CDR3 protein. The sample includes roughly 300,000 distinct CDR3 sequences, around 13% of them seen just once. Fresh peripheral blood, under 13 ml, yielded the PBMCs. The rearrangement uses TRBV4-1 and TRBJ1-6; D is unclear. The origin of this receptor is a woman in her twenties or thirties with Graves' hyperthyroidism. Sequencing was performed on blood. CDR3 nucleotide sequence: TGCGCCAGCAGCCAAGGGGGTTCACCCCTCCACTTT. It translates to CASSQGGSPLHF.